The 8 T cell receptor beta chains listed next were all sequenced from one sample in a study of cytomegalovirus exposure and HLA in healthy donors. Amplification used 60 Vbeta primers and 13 Jbeta primers. The method was immunoSEQ multiplex PCR; TCRdb's version includes in-frame clones alone and lacks a portion of them. The repertoire includes about 190,000 clones, about 77% of them detected once, and about 4.8% sits in the top ten. Sequencing was done on a sample of PBMCs. All receptors come from a young man in good health and CMV-seropositive.

This sequence joins TRBV9 and TRBJ2-7, with a possible D match to TRBD2 (6 bases). V lost 4 bases and J lost 3, with 14 bases in between. The CDR3 covers 14 residues. CDR1 SGDLS and CDR2 YYNGEE come from the germline V gene. In DNA, the CDR3 is TGTGCCAGCAGCCTAGCCGGGACTGACTACGAGCAGTACTTC. Translation: CASSLAGTDYEQYF.

This clone was found a few times. This rearrangement joins TRBV7-8 to TRBJ1-3; 7 nucleotides align to TRBD1. Looked up from germline, CDR1 is SGHVS and CDR2 is FQNEAQ. The CDR3 spans 14 residues. J was trimmed by 0 bases and V by 10 bases; bases with no gene match: 6. CDR3 sequence: CATQGEVSGNTIYF. The CDR3 region has the DNA TGTGCCACCCAGGGGGAGGTCTCTGGAAACACCATATATTTT.

The table lists this clone with a count of one. The chain carries TRBV18 and TRBJ2-4; a weak D match, TRBD2 (5 bases). V shed 0 bases and J shed 1 base, with 10 bases lying between them. Per the germline V gene, CDR1 is KGHSH and CDR2 is LQKENI. The CDR3 consists of 16 residues. The CDR3 DNA follows: TGTGCCAGCTCACCACCAACTAGTATGGCCAAAAACATTCAGTACTTC. Translation: CASSPPTSMAKNIQYF.

The chain links TRBV5-1 to TRBJ2-5; TRBD1 is a possible D gene (5 bases). The CDR3 runs to 15 residues. Trimming shortened V by 0 bases and J by 2 bases, and 11 bases separated the two germline ends. Germline V gene lookup returns CDR1 SGHRS and CDR2 YFSETQ. As DNA, the CDR3 is TGCGCCAGCAGCTTGGAAGGGGTGAGGCAAGAGACCCAGTACTTC. Encoded protein: CASSLEGVRQETQYF.

The chain employs TRBV18 and TRBJ2-3; a weak D match, TRBD2 (6 bases). Trimming cost V 3 bases and J 2 bases, with 12 bases left between them. The CDR3 has 15 residues. Germline values: CDR1 KGHSH, CDR2 LQKENI. The CDR3 spells CASSPPGVVTDTQYF. CDR3 sequence (DNA): TGTGCCAGCTCACCGCCGGGGGTTGTCACAGATACGCAGTATTTT. Combining the CDR3 with reference TRBV18 and TRBJ2-3 gives the whole variable domain NAGVMQNPRHLVRRRGQEARLRCSPMKGHSHVYWYRQLPEEGLKFMVYLQKENIIDESGMPKERFSAEFPKEGPSILRIQQVVRGDSAAYFCASSPPGVVTDTQYFGPGTRLTVL.

The chain carries TRBV13 and TRBJ2-2; D unclear. The CDR3 length is 14 residues. Germline values: CDR1 PRHDT, CDR2 FYEKMQ (reference sequence). V lost 5 bases to trimming and J lost 2 bases, with 9 bases between them. CDR3 coding DNA: TGTGCCAGCAGCACCCAGACAAACACCGGGGAGCTGTTTTTT. Translated, it gives CASSTQTNTGELFF.

The rearrangement joins TRBV18 to TRBJ1-1; the match to TRBD1 covers 7 bases. Germline assignment: CDR1 KGHSH and CDR2 LQKENI. This CDR3 is built from 12 residues. J lost 8 bases, V lost 3 bases, and 3 bases had no gene match. CDR3 DNA sequence: TGTGCCAGCTCACCTCCGGACAGGGAAGCTTTCTTT. Translation gives CASSPPDREAFF. Combining the CDR3 with reference TRBV18 and TRBJ1-1 gives the whole variable domain NAGVMQNPRHLVRRRGQEARLRCSPMKGHSHVYWYRQLPEEGLKFMVYLQKENIIDESGMPKERFSAEFPKEGPSILRIQQVVRGDSAAYFCASSPPDREAFFGQGTRLTVV.

This chain joins TRBV19 and TRBJ1-2, with D unresolved. This CDR3 has 12 residues. V shed 6 bases and J shed 4 bases, with 9 bases lying between them. CDR1 and CDR2 from the germline V gene are LNHDA and SQIVND (reference sequence). In nucleotides, the CDR3 is TGTGCCAGTAGGGGAGGGCTCTATGGCTACACCTTC. Translated: CASRGGLYGYTF.